The T cell receptor (beta chain) described here comes from a study of T cell repertoires in cytomegalovirus infection. Across the study: Epitope selection comprised recently identified HLA-C-restricted CMV epitopes and well-studied HLA-B-restricted CMV epitopes. CMV infection plus the matching HLA type was flagged by public TCR beta signatures.

With respect to this clonotype: Its antigen is still unknown.

MiXCR was run by TCRdb on the reads, yielding one entry per CDR3 protein. The repertoire holds approximately 1,000,000 distinct CDR3 sequences, with 25% to 40% as singletons. Regarding the study as a whole: The cumulative frequency of public TCR beta families distinguished individuals who carried CMV together with the relevant HLA.

The V segment lost 4 bases and the J segment 9 bases; nucleotides outside the gene matches: 5. CDR3 size: 12 residues. V is TRBV12-3 or TRBV12-4 and J is TRBJ2-7, with 8 bases identical to TRBD1. Sequences were derived from cultured CD8+ T cells from PBMCs, sampled from culture after CMV antigen stimulation. The sequence was obtained from a human donor in good health (CMV status not recorded). Some clones in this sample may be carry-over from other donors' samples. CDR3 bases: TGTGCCAGCAGTTCCACGGACAGGGCGCAGTACTTC. Amino acids: CASSSTDRAQYF.